Listed here are 7 T cell receptor beta chains from one sample, sequenced in a study of siplizumab effects on memory and regulatory T cells. Profiled with immunoSEQ multiplex PCR; TCRdb holds only in-frame clones, not every one. This sample has 50,000 to 75,000 clones, with around 79% found just once. Sequenced input: memory CD4+ T cells sorted from blood. Every receptor here comes from a human donor in good health.

The chain recombines TRBV5-1 with TRBJ1-2, with 8 bases fitting TRBD1. Per germline, CDR1 SGHRS and CDR2 YFSETQ. The length of the CDR3 is 16 residues. With V trimmed by 4 bases and J by 8 bases, 16 bases remained unmatched. The CDR3 region has the DNA TGCGCCAGCAGCCCCGGGGACAGGCCTATTTCGGGGGGCTACACCTTC. Protein product: CASSPGDRPISGGYTF.

The chain couples TRBV6-6 to TRBJ2-3, with TRBD1 matching over 9 bases. This CDR3 is built from 12 residues. Trimming at V came to 2 bases and at J to 14 bases, leaving 5 bases not matched to a gene. CDR1 MNHNY and CDR2 SVGAGI come from the germline V gene (reference sequence). CDR3 region: CASSYAATGGYF. In DNA form, the CDR3 reads TGTGCCAGCAGTTACGCAGCGACAGGGGGGTATTTT.

The rearrangement joins TRBV18 to TRBJ2-5; D is unclear. This CDR3 is built from 16 residues. Trimming took 8 bases from V and 2 from J, leaving 21 bases between them. The germline gives CDR1 KGHSH, CDR2 LQKENI. CDR3 DNA: TGTGCCAGCAGACCCACCATTACACTAAGTCAAGAGACCCAGTACTTC. Translated: CASRPTITLSQETQYF.

This clone was seen just once. The J gene is TRBJ1-2, the V gene TRBV25-1, with D uncertain. Germline-derived CDR1 and CDR2 are MGHDK and SYGVNS. The CDR3 contains 12 residues. V lost 6 bases to trimming and J lost 0 bases, with 5 bases between them. CDR3 nucleotides: TGTGCCAGCAGCACACCTAACTATGGCTACACCTTC. Amino acids: CASSTPNYGYTF.

V is TRBV7-9 and J is TRBJ1-3; D not resolved. Trimming shortened V by 5 bases and J by 1 base, and 15 bases separated the two germline ends. The germline gives CDR1 SEHNR, CDR2 FQNEAQ (reference sequence). This CDR3 contains 16 residues. The CDR3 is CASSVQKRVSGNTIYF. The DNA for the CDR3 is TGTGCCAGCAGCGTACAAAAAAGGGTTTCTGGAAACACCATATATTTT.

The V call is TRBV5-6, the J call TRBJ2-3; D is unresolved. V was pared by 2 bases and J by 5 bases, with 12 bases between. CDR1 and CDR2 (germline): SGHDT, YYEEEE. The CDR3 has 14 residues. This CDR3 is CASSFFSMVDTQYF. CDR3 DNA: TGTGCCAGCAGCTTCTTCTCTATGGTAGATACGCAGTATTTT.

This clone was detected a few times. The chain joins TRBV7-2 to TRBJ2-5, with TRBD2 identical over 11 bases. Germline loops: CDR1 SGHTA, CDR2 FQGNSA. V shed 5 bases and J 2 bases; nucleotides not matched to a gene: 7. The CDR3 contains 16 residues. CDR3 loop: CASSLSGGAGQETQYF. CDR3 nucleotide sequence: TGTGCCAGCAGCCTTAGCGGGGGGGCAGGGCAAGAGACCCAGTACTTC.